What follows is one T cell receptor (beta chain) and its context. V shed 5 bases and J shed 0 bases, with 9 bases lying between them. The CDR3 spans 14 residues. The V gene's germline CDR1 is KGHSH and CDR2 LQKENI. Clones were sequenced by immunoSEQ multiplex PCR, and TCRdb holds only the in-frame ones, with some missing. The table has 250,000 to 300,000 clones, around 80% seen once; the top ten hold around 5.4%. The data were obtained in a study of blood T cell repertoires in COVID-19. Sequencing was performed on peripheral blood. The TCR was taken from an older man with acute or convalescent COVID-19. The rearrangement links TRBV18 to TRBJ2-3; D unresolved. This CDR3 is CASSTDHSTDTQYF. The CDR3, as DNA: TGTGCCAGCTCAACAGACCACAGCACAGATACGCAGTATTTT.